These 8 T cell receptor beta chains share one sample of origin, sequenced in a study of shared clonotypes between healthy human individuals. The data were produced by immunoSEQ multiplex PCR, yet TCRdb's version contains in-frame clones alone and is incomplete. The table shows about 820,000 clones, with more than 85% occurring only once. Naivety among CD8 cells was defined by CD45RO negativity and positive CCR7 selection, thereby excluding terminally differentiated effector memory CD45RA+ cells. Sequencing was carried out using naive CD8+ T cells sorted from blood. The receptor source for this set is a man younger than 45 in good health.

The chain combines TRBV6-1 with TRBJ2-7; possibly TRBD1 or TRBD2 for D (5 bases each). This CDR3 is 14 amino acids long. CDR1 is MNHNS and CDR2 is SASEGT in the germline V gene. The V end lost 1 base, the J end lost 3 bases, and 10 bases lay between the germline ends. CDR3 nucleotides: TGTGCCAGCAGTGAAGTCGGGACGGACTACGAGCAGTACTTC. Encoded protein: CASSEVGTDYEQYF.

This chain connects TRBV25-1 to TRBJ2-3; unclear D gene. From germline, CDR1 is MGHDK and CDR2 SYGVNS. V lost 7 bases to trimming and J lost 1 base, with 6 bases between them. CDR3 length equals 12 residues. CDR3 sequence reads: CASNLGTDTQYF. For the CDR3, the DNA is TGTGCCAGCAATCTTGGCACAGATACGCAGTATTTT.

The V gene is TRBV28, the J gene TRBJ2-7; 10 bases agree with TRBD2. V trimming: 4 bases; J trimming: 3 bases; junction bases outside the gene matches: 12. This CDR3 has 17 amino acids. The germline V gene has CDR1 MDHEN and CDR2 SYDVKM. The CDR3 coding sequence is TGTGCCAGCAGTTCAAAGTGGGGGACTAGCGATTACTACGAGCAGTACTTC. It encodes CASSSKWGTSDYYEQYF.

The J gene is TRBJ2-5, the V gene TRBV27, with D unresolved. Germline assignment: CDR1 MNHEY and CDR2 SMNVEV (reference sequence). The CDR3 runs 14 residues. V gave up 5 bases and J gave up 0 bases, with 10 bases separating them. Here the CDR3 reads CASSLWSDQETQYF. Here the CDR3 DNA reads TGTGCCAGCAGTCTGTGGTCAGACCAAGAGACCCAGTACTTC.

The chain has TRBV5-4 and TRBJ2-1; 9 nucleotides align to TRBD2. There are 14 residues in the CDR3. The V gene's germline CDR1 is SGHNT and CDR2 YYREEE (reference sequence). With V trimmed by 8 bases and J by 8 bases, 11 bases remained unmatched. The CDR3 coding sequence is TGTGCCAGGGCTAGCGGGGAGAACCCCGATGAGCAGTTCTTC. Protein sequence: CARASGENPDEQFF.

Points on this clone: Other DNA sequences within the sample encode an identical CDR3. The J gene is TRBJ2-3, the V gene TRBV27; the D is unclear. The CDR3 has 13 residues. With 0 bases removed from V and 3 bases from J, the gap between germline ends came to 4 bases. Germline CDR1 and CDR2: MNHEY and SMNVEV (reference sequence). CDR3: CASSLSLTDTQYF. The CDR3 nucleotides are TGTGCCAGCAGTTTATCGCTGACAGATACGCAGTATTTT.

CDR3 coding DNA: TGTGCCAGCAGCCAACTAGATGACCAGAACACTGAAGCTTTCTTT. It translates to CASSQLDDQNTEAFF. The rearrangement uses TRBV5-4 and TRBJ1-1, with unresolved D. Trimming took off 4 bases at V and 1 base at J, with 14 bases between the two ends. The CDR3 is 15 residues long. CDR1 and CDR2 from the germline V gene are SGHNT and YYREEE (reference sequence).

The V and J genes are TRBV13 and TRBJ2-7; a possible D gene is TRBD2 (6 bases). The V gene lost 5 bases and the J gene lost 0 bases, with 17 bases spanning the gap. The CDR3 has 16 residues. Germline CDR1 PRHDT, CDR2 FYEKMQ (reference sequence). The CDR3 DNA is TGTGCCAGCAGCGGCCCAGCGGGTCGCACCTCCTACGAGCAGTACTTC. Translating gives CASSGPAGRTSYEQYF.